This T cell receptor beta chain was recovered during a study of T cells in Graves' hyperthyroidism and ophthalmopathy. At least ten counts were recorded for this clonotype. What it binds is not known. Regarding the study as a whole: The model made its ophthalmopathy prediction, and onset followed a median about 6.8 months later.

Those patients with uncontrolled infection, other autoimmune disease, pregnancy or lactation were excluded. Every diagnosis used clinical symptoms, serum thyroxine and TRAb, thyroid ultrasound and orbital computed tomography. PBMCs came from 9 to 10 ml fresh peripheral blood. The germline V gene has CDR1 DFQATT and CDR2 SNEGSKA (reference sequence). Unmatched junction bases numbered 8, after V lost 8 bases and J lost 6 bases. This CDR3 comprises 13 residues. RNA transcripts yielded amplified TCR beta CDR3 regions. TCR CDR3 underwent first-round RT-PCR with the HTBI primer set. TCRdb independently ran MiXCR on the multiplex PCR reads; one entry per CDR3 protein. Of fewer than 400,000 distinct CDR3 sequences listed, over 12% are singletons.

The TCR originated in a man aged 45-65 years with Graves' ophthalmopathy. The sequencing sample was made of blood. The rearrangement links TRBV20-1 to TRBJ1-1; TRBD1 matches at 11 bases. The DNA for the CDR3 is TGCAGTAGCGGGACAGGGGGATTATCTGAAGCTTTCTTT. Its translation is CSSGTGGLSEAFF.